These T cell receptor beta chains were read from a single sample in a study of a mutant IDH1 vaccine in newly diagnosed glioma. TCRdb's copy holds only in-frame clones and misses some; the assay was immunoSEQ multiplex PCR. This sample has almost 85,000 clones; roughly 85% occur once, and the top ten carry roughly 2%. Which antigens these TCRs recognize remains unknown. Material: PBMCs, obtained from a glioma patient whose treatment included an IDH1 peptide vaccine. These receptors all stem from a young man with glioma. Some clones in this sample may be carry-over from other donors' samples. CDR3s leave out the opening cysteine and the closing phenylalanine or tryptophan. Fields, in order: clone size, V gene, J gene, CDR3 protein. Size values are once, few and many counts, or a class for expanded clones, and some rows have none.

size: NA; V: TRBV2; J: TRBJ2-1; CDR3: ASGLEGRSYNEQF
size: NA; V: TRBV11-3; J: TRBJ2-1; CDR3: ASSLGPGPSYNEQF
size: NA; V: TRBV19; J: TRBJ1-4; CDR3: ASSGGQSNEKLF
size: NA; V: TRBV5-4; J: TRBJ1-2; CDR3: ASSSPIGETNYGYT
size: NA; V: TRBV5-4; J: TRBJ2-7; CDR3: ASSLGQGFLQSYEQY
size: NA; V: TRBV2; J: TRBJ1-1; CDR3: ASSEAGGKPEAF
size: once; V: TRBV7-2; J: TRBJ2-7; CDR3: ASSSGGGEQY
size: NA; V: TRBV5-1; J: TRBJ2-1; CDR3: ASSLAVVAGYNEQF
size: NA; V: TRBV6-1; J: TRBJ2-1; CDR3: ASSVAGSLNEQF
size: NA; V: TRBV5-5; J: TRBJ2-1; CDR3: ASSPVGNEQF
size: NA; V: TRBV6-6; J: TRBJ1-5; CDR3: ASSYGTNQPQH
size: NA; V: TRBV19; J: TRBJ2-2; CDR3: ASSMGGNTGELF
size: few; V: TRBV11-2; J: TRBJ1-1; CDR3: ASREAVSFNTEAF
size: NA; V: TRBV18; J: TRBJ2-7; CDR3: ASSPTGGPYEQY
size: NA; V: TRBV7-2; J: TRBJ2-5; CDR3: ASSSPGGRETQY
size: NA; V: TRBV9; J: TRBJ1-1; CDR3: ASSVGGQGRNTEAF
size: NA; V: TRBV5-1; J: TRBJ2-2; CDR3: ASSLARTSGAFNTGELF
size: NA; V: TRBV4-2; J: TRBJ1-2; CDR3: ASSQDPLGGGGRRYT
size: NA; V: TRBV9; J: TRBJ2-7; CDR3: ASSVGSTPSYEQY
size: NA; V: TRBV6-9; J: TRBJ2-7; CDR3: ASSFGTGN
size: once; V: TRBV7-3; J: TRBJ2-2; CDR3: ASSLFPGSNTGELF